Reported below is one T cell receptor beta chain. This sample was included in a study of blood T cell repertoires in COVID-19. Recovered Cohort 3 donors showed two negative PCRs, clearance, or symptom resolution. Generated by immunoSEQ multiplex PCR, the TCRdb table keeps only in-frame clones and is missing some. The sample shows a few hundred thousand clones, roughly 89% of them seen only once. This receptor was obtained from a woman between 45 and 60 years old who had recovered from COVID-19. The specimen was PBMCs or T cells enriched from blood (not recorded which).

This CDR3 is CASSQGTRDEQYF. CDR3 nucleotide sequence: TGTGCCAGCAGCCAAGGGACTCGGGACGAGCAGTACTTC. J is TRBJ2-7 and V is TRBV4-2; a possible D gene is TRBD2 (5 bases). Germline CDR1 reads LGHNA; CDR2 reads YNFKEQ. The CDR3 contains 13 residues. The V end was cut by 1 base, the J end by 5 bases, with 9 bases between.